This is a list of T cell receptor beta chains from one sample in a study of identifying expanded T cells in peripheral blood. Method: immunoSEQ multiplex PCR; TCRdb's copy keeps in-frame clones and lacks some. The repertoire consists of about 110,000 clones, with roughly 90% occurring once and the leading ten covering more than 6.5%. Sequencing used blood. All receptors derive from a person aged 18-70 years in good health. The CDR3 runs from the conserved cysteine through the conserved F or W. The order of the fields is J gene, V gene, D gene, clone size, CDR3 DNA, CDR3 protein. The D gene is left open where the match is weak. Rows give clone size only sometimes, using once, few, many, or a class for an expanded clone.

TRBJ1-4,TRBV4-2,-,-,TGTGCCAGCAGCCCTGGGGGAGGGGAAAAACTGTTTTTT,CASSPGGGEKLFF
TRBJ1-5,TRBV19,TRBD1,few,TGTGCCAGTAGTATAGCGTACCGGGACAGGGTACATCCCCAGCATTTT,CASSIAYRDRVHPQHF
TRBJ1-2,TRBV6-5,TRBD1,-,TGTGCCAGCAGTTACGGAGCAGGGGGAGGCTACACCTTC,CASSYGAGGGYTF
TRBJ2-5,TRBV11-2,-,-,TGTGCCAGCAGCTTACGGGAGACCCAGTACTTC,CASSLRETQYF
TRBJ1-1,TRBV5-4,-,-,TGTGCCAGCTGGAGTCCGAACACTGAAGCTTTCTTT,CASWSPNTEAFF
TRBJ2-5,TRBV15,-,once,TGTGCCACCAGCAGACCTAGCTTGTTGAGTGAGACCCAGTACTTC,CATSRPSLLSETQYF
TRBJ2-3,TRBV6-5,-,-,TGTGCCAGCAGTCCAGGGGCCTTTTTGGATACGCAGTATTTT,CASSPGAFLDTQYF
TRBJ1-3,TRBV19,TRBD1,-,TGTGCCAGTAGTGAACTTGGAAGGGGGCACTCTGGAAACACCATATATTTT,CASSELGRGHSGNTIYF
TRBJ1-2,TRBV9,-,-,TGTGCCAGCAGCGTAGTGAGGGACCGCGGTGACGGCTATGGCTACACCTTC,CASSVVRDRGDGYGYTF
TRBJ2-6,TRBV7-2,-,-,TGTGCCAGCAGCTTGGGTATTAGGGTAGGTGGGGCCAACGTCCTGACTTTC,CASSLGIRVGGANVLTF
TRBJ1-2,TRBV7-2,-,-,TGTGCCAGCAGCTTATACGACGGATCTGGCTACACCTTC,CASSLYDGSGYTF
TRBJ2-7,TRBV11-2,TRBD1,-,TGTGCCAGCAGCTTGGGACAGAGTTTGGACGAGCAGTACTTC,CASSLGQSLDEQYF
TRBJ2-1,TRBV28,-,-,TGTGCCAGCAGTTTACGAGACCCCGCAAGCCGCAATGAGCAGTTCTTC,CASSLRDPASRNEQFF
TRBJ1-5,TRBV30,TRBD1,-,TGTGCCTGGAGTGACGACAGGGGGCTGGGCAATCAGCCCCAGCATTTT,CAWSDDRGLGNQPQHF
TRBJ2-7,TRBV28,-,-,TGTGCCAGCAGTTTGTGGGGGCAGGCATACGAGCAGTACTTC,CASSLWGQAYEQYF
TRBJ1-1,TRBV5-4,-,-,TGTGCCAGCGAGGAGGACCTTGGGACTGAAGCTTTCTTT,CASEEDLGTEAFF
TRBJ2-1,TRBV6-5,-,-,TGTGCCAGCAGTTACTCGACGTACGGTCCTGAGCAGTTCTTC,CASSYSTYGPEQFF
TRBJ1-1,TRBV9,-,few,TGTGCCAGCAGCGTAATGGGAGGGACTGAAGCTTTCTTT,CASSVMGGTEAFF
TRBJ1-4,TRBV2,-,-,TGTGCCAGCAGGGTCCCGGGACCTAATGAAAAACTGTTTTTT,CASRVPGPNEKLFF
TRBJ2-7,TRBV4-2,-,-,TGTGCCAGCAGCCATCAGGGATCTAGGGCCTCTCGTGAGCAGTACTTC,CASSHQGSRASREQYF
TRBJ2-1,TRBV11-2,TRBD2,-,TGTGCCAGCAGCCGGGGGGGGTTTGAGCAGTTCTTC,CASSRGGFEQFF
TRBJ1-1,TRBV28,-,-,TGTGCCAGCAGTTTGTCGTTTCGGGCAGGGAGGACTGAAGCTTTCTTT,CASSLSFRAGRTEAFF
TRBJ1-5,TRBV5-1,TRBD1,-,TGCGCCAGCAGCCTCGGTGGACAGGGTGGCAATCAGCCCCAGCATTTT,CASSLGGQGGNQPQHF
TRBJ1-2,TRBV7-9,-,-,TGTGCCAGTGGCTCCCGAAGCTATGGCTACACCTTC,CASGSRSYGYTF
TRBJ1-1,TRBV19,-,-,TGTGCCAGTGTCATGGGCTGGGGCCACACTGAAGCTTTCTTT,CASVMGWGHTEAFF
TRBJ2-1,TRBV5-4,-,-,TGTGCCAGCAGCTTGGTTCCGGATGAGCAGTTCTTC,CASSLVPDEQFF
TRBJ2-5,TRBV10-3,-,-,TGTGCCATCACCTTCGGCCGCGAAGAGACCCAGTACTTC,CAITFGREETQYF
TRBJ1-4,TRBV2,-,-,TGTGCCAGCAGCAACGCCCGACGGGTTGCAACTAATGAAAAACTGTTTTTT,CASSNARRVATNEKLFF
TRBJ2-1,TRBV11-2,TRBD2,-,TGTGCCAGCAGCCCCCTAGCGGGAGCCTACAATGAGCAGTTCTTC,CASSPLAGAYNEQFF
TRBJ1-5,TRBV11-2,TRBD1,-,TGTGCCAGCAGCCTCACAGGGGGCAATCAGCCCCAGCATTTT,CASSLTGGNQPQHF
TRBJ1-1,TRBV6-1,-,-,TGTGCCAGCAGAGCACAGGGCGTCAACACTGAAGCTTTCTTT,CASRAQGVNTEAFF